This TCR beta chain comes out of a study of blood T cell repertoires in COVID-19. After removal of 5 bases from V and 0 bases from J, the junction contained 6 bases not matched to a gene. This CDR3 contains 15 residues. Germline lookup yields CDR1 LGHDT and CDR2 YNNKEL (reference sequence). Only in-frame clones appear in the TCRdb table, and some are missing; sequencing was by immunoSEQ multiplex PCR. The sample carries roughly 89,000 clones, about four fifths recorded once. The V and J genes are TRBV3-1 (or the pseudogene TRBV3-2) and TRBJ1-1; 7 bases fit TRBD1. This TCR derives from an elderly woman with acute or convalescent COVID-19. The sample consisted of peripheral blood. Written as DNA, the CDR3 is TGTGCCAGCAGCAAGCCGGGACAGATGAACACTGAAGCTTTCTTT. The encoded protein is CASSKPGQMNTEAFF.